The rows below give T cell receptor beta chains drawn from one sample of a study of T-cell reconstitution after alpha-beta-depleted transplantation in children. TCRdb passed the PCR reads through MiXCR, listing each CDR3 protein once. The sample includes around 4,500 distinct CDR3 sequences, 19% of them seen just once. The source material was PBMCs, mostly from graft donor cells, sampled 180 days after TCRalphabeta/CD19-depleted stem cell transplant. The receptors were sampled from a male patient under 10 years old who had a stem cell transplant for acute lymphoblastic leukemia, so the T cells may come from the graft donor. The CDR3 runs from the conserved cysteine through the conserved F or W. The D gene is left open where the match is weak. Clone size, where shown, is once, few, many, or a class for clones that have expanded.

clone size | D gene | J gene | V gene | CDR3 protein | CDR3 DNA
many | - | TRBJ2-5 | TRBV7-9 | CASSSGLRKETQYF | TGTGCCAGCAGCTCGGGACTCCGCAAGGAGACCCAGTACTTC
many | TRBD1 | TRBJ2-5 | TRBV24-1 | CATSDWTGRRETQYF | TGTGCCACCAGTGATTGGACAGGGAGGCGAGAGACCCAGTACTTC
- | - | TRBJ2-4 | TRBV11-1 | CPSSSSLGGRDIHYF | TGTCCCAGCAGCTCATCCCTAGGAGGAAGGGACATTCACTACTTC
many | - | TRBJ2-1 | TRBV6-2/TRBV6-3 | CASTTTGTFNEQFF | TGTGCCAGCACTACGACCGGGACCTTTAACGAGCAGTTCTTC
many | - | TRBJ1-3 | TRBV6-1 | CASSPDRFSGNTIYF | TGTGCCAGCAGTCCCGACAGGTTCTCTGGAAACACCATATATTTT
many | TRBD1 | TRBJ1-1 | TRBV7-9 | CASSSAEGQGAITEAFF | TGTGCCAGCAGCTCCGCTGAGGGACAGGGGGCGATTACTGAAGCTTTCTTT
- | TRBD2 | TRBJ2-1 | TRBV10-3 | CANSEYSGRAENEQFF | TGTGCCAACAGTGAATATAGCGGGCGGGCAGAGAATGAGCAGTTCTTC
many | - | TRBJ1-5 | TRBV20-1 | CSVAAGNQPQHF | TGCAGTGTGGCAGCCGGCAATCAGCCCCAGCATTTT
medium-sized | - | TRBJ1-4 | TRBV7-9 | CASSSRFHRRTNEKLFF | TGTGCCAGCAGCTCTCGATTCCACCGAAGGACTAATGAAAAACTGTTTTTT
once | - | TRBJ2-7 | TRBV20-1 | CSASPRREQYF | TGCAGTGCTAGCCCCCGGAGAGAGCAGTACTTC
medium-sized | - | TRBJ1-5 | TRBV20-1 | CSARAEGAQPQHF | TGCAGTGCTAGAGCGGAAGGGGCTCAGCCCCAGCATTTT
many | - | TRBJ2-3 | TRBV5-1 | CASLDSDTYHSTQYF | TGCGCCAGCTTGGACTCCGACACCTACCATAGTACGCAGTATTTT
many | TRBD2 | TRBJ2-3 | TRBV7-9 | CASSYAAGGPDTQYF | TGTGCCAGCAGCTATGCAGCGGGGGGCCCAGATACGCAGTATTTT
many | - | TRBJ1-1 | TRBV3-1 | CASSPQLGQAGWGGTEAFF | TGTGCCAGCAGCCCACAATTAGGGCAGGCGGGGTGGGGAGGAACTGAAGCTTTCTTT
- | TRBD1 | TRBJ1-6 | TRBV7-3 | CASSIGQGNSPLHF | TGTGCCAGCAGTATAGGACAGGGGAATTCACCCCTCCACTTT
large | - | TRBJ2-2 | TRBV5-1 | CASSLKAESTGELFF | TGCGCCAGCAGCTTGAAAGCGGAGTCCACCGGGGAGCTGTTTTTT
many | TRBD2 | TRBJ2-5 | TRBV5-1 | CASSLGLAGLAEETQYF | TGCGCCAGCAGCTTGGGACTAGCGGGATTGGCCGAAGAGACCCAGTACTTC
many | TRBD2 | TRBJ2-5 | TRBV11-3 | CASSLRTSGRGGETQYF | TGTGCCAGCAGCCTTAGGACTAGCGGGAGGGGTGGGGAGACCCAGTACTTC
medium-sized | - | TRBJ2-3 | TRBV20-1 | CSARDPRLATSTDTQYF | TGCAGTGCTAGGGACCCCCGATTAGCGACTAGCACAGATACGCAGTATTTT
many | - | TRBJ1-5 | TRBV5-1 | CASRRGPSNQPQHF | TGCGCCAGCAGAAGGGGACCGTCAAATCAGCCCCAGCATTTT
- | TRBD1 | TRBJ2-2 | TRBV7-2 | CASSHDRAFAGELFF | TGTGCCAGCAGCCACGACAGGGCGTTTGCCGGGGAGCTGTTTTTT
medium-sized | - | TRBJ1-1 | TRBV12-3/TRBV12-4 | CASSAQALEAFF | TGTGCCAGCAGTGCACAGGCATTAGAAGCTTTCTTT
- | - | TRBJ2-1 | TRBV13 | CASSLFRRDINEQFF | TGTGCCAGCAGCTTGTTCCGGCGGGACATCAATGAGCAGTTCTTC
many | - | TRBJ1-4 | TRBV4-1 | CASSQDGALLLKKLFF | TGCGCCAGCAGCCAAGATGGAGCACTGTTGCTAAAAAAACTGTTTTTT
few | - | TRBJ2-1 | TRBV19 | CASSIDRYMANRHNNEQFF | TGTGCCAGTAGTATAGATCGGTATATGGCGAATCGACATAACAATGAGCAGTTCTTC
medium-sized | - | TRBJ1-3 | TRBV5-1 | CASSWTEPGWDTIYF | TGCGCCAGCAGCTGGACGGAACCAGGTTGGGACACCATATATTTT
medium-sized | TRBD2 | TRBJ2-7 | TRBV3-1 | CASSQERTRNYEQYF | TGTGCCAGCAGCCAAGAACGGACTAGGAACTACGAGCAGTACTTC
medium-sized | TRBD2 | TRBJ2-5 | TRBV28 | CATKLTLREGEGETQYF | TGTGCCACCAAGTTAACCCTTCGGGAGGGAGAAGGAGAGACCCAGTACTTC
- | TRBD1 | TRBJ2-7 | TRBV11-1 | CASRDRSYEQYF | TGTGCCAGCCGGGACAGGTCCTACGAGCAGTACTTC
many | TRBD2 | TRBJ2-3 | TRBV6-4 | CASSGGLITTDTQYF | TGTGCCAGCAGTGGGGGACTAATTACGACAGATACGCAGTATTTT
once | TRBD2 | TRBJ2-3 | TRBV18 | CASSPKLGGRGDTQYF | TGTGCCAGCTCACCTAAACTAGGCGGGAGAGGAGATACGCAGTATTTT
medium-sized | - | TRBJ2-1 | TRBV7-2 | CASSTDGAGEQFF | TGTGCCAGCAGCACGGACGGTGCCGGTGAGCAGTTCTTC
large | - | TRBJ2-1 | TRBV21-1 | CASTKPGLLNEQFF | TGTGCCAGCACCAAACCGGGACTCTTAAATGAGCAGTTCTTC
many | - | TRBJ2-5 | TRBV7-2 | CASSVAWVQETQYF | TGTGCCAGCAGCGTCGCGTGGGTCCAAGAGACCCAGTACTTC
many | TRBD2 | TRBJ2-7 | TRBV6-5 | CASSYSKEGLGYEQYF | TGTGCCAGCAGTTACTCGAAGGAGGGACTAGGCTACGAGCAGTACTTC
many | TRBD2 | TRBJ2-1 | TRBV20-1 | CSAVTSLYNEQFF | TGCAGTGCAGTGACTAGCCTCTACAATGAGCAGTTCTTC
many | - | TRBJ1-1 | TRBV30 | CAWNGPGTTEAFF | TGTGCCTGGAACGGGCCAGGTACCACTGAAGCTTTCTTT
many | - | TRBJ1-1 | TRBV28 | CASSFRGVQAFF | TGTGCCAGCAGTTTTCGGGGCGTCCAAGCTTTCTTT
medium-sized | - | TRBJ2-7 | TRBV11-3 | CASSEGDGALVYEQYF | TGTGCCAGCAGCGAGGGGGACGGGGCACTCGTTTACGAGCAGTACTTC
many | TRBD2 | TRBJ2-2 | TRBV18 | CASSPRTSGNTGELFF | TGTGCCAGCTCACCTAGGACTAGCGGCAACACCGGGGAGCTGTTTTTT
many | - | TRBJ2-2 | TRBV7-9 | CASSLSAISNTGELFF | TGTGCCAGCAGCTTGAGTGCAATCTCGAACACCGGGGAGCTGTTTTTT
many | TRBD1 | TRBJ1-2 | TRBV27 | CASSSLTGDGYTF | TGTGCCAGCAGTTCGCTGACAGGGGATGGCTACACCTTC
many | - | TRBJ2-5 | TRBV5-1 | CASSLTSGLRQETQYF | TGCGCCAGCAGCTTGACTTCAGGGTTGCGGCAAGAGACCCAGTACTTC
many | - | TRBJ1-4 | TRBV2 | CASGRGASKEEKLFF | TGTGCCAGCGGACGTGGGGCCTCAAAGGAGGAAAAACTGTTTTTT
many | TRBD1 | TRBJ2-3 | TRBV5-1 | CASSLSGVGTGGTDTQYF | TGCGCCAGCAGCTTGAGCGGCGTTGGGACAGGGGGAACAGATACGCAGTATTTT
many | - | TRBJ2-4 | TRBV7-9 | CASSLYPLLVILAKNIQYF | TGTGCCAGCAGCTTATACCCTTTACTTGTTATCCTAGCCAAAAACATTCAGTACTTC
medium-sized | TRBD2 | TRBJ2-7 | TRBV6-5 | CASSPSGSSYEQYF | TGTGCCAGCAGCCCCAGCGGGAGCTCCTACGAGCAGTACTTC
- | - | TRBJ2-5 | TRBV27 | CASSLLDSHETQYF | TGTGCCAGCAGTTTACTTGACAGTCATGAGACCCAGTACTTC
medium-sized | TRBD2 | TRBJ2-7 | TRBV6-6 | CASSRPAAGVTYEQYF | TGTGCCAGCAGCCGCCCGGCAGCGGGGGTTACCTACGAGCAGTACTTC
many | - | TRBJ1-2 | TRBV5-5 | CASSSWGGYTF | TGTGCCAGCAGCTCTTGGGGTGGCTACACCTTC
many | TRBD2 | TRBJ2-7 | TRBV10-3 | CAISTSGLYEQYF | TGTGCCATCAGTACTAGCGGGCTTTACGAGCAGTACTTC
many | TRBD2 | TRBJ2-7 | TRBV5-1 | CASSASTGGLNEQYF | TGCGCCAGCAGCGCTTCGACGGGGGGTTTAAACGAGCAGTACTTC
many | - | TRBJ1-5 | TRBV11-2 | CASSLVGGDQPQHF | TGTGCCAGCAGCTTAGTTGGCGGTGATCAGCCCCAGCATTTT
medium-sized | - | TRBJ2-3 | TRBV10-3 | CAIGQDRVTDTQYF | TGTGCCATCGGTCAAGACAGAGTCACAGATACGCAGTATTTT
many | TRBD1 | TRBJ2-7 | TRBV12-3/TRBV12-4 | CASSRGQGTYEQYF | TGTGCCAGCAGTCGGGGACAGGGCACCTACGAGCAGTACTTC
hyperexpanded | TRBD1 | TRBJ1-1 | TRBV27 | CASSSPLDRGKAFF | TGTGCCAGCAGTTCCCCTTTGGACAGGGGAAAAGCTTTCTTT
many | - | TRBJ1-5 | TRBV12-3/TRBV12-4 | CASSSRDYNQPQHF | TGTGCCAGCAGCTCCCGGGATTACAATCAGCCCCAGCATTTT